The 16 T cell receptor beta chains in this list originate from one sample, sequenced in a study of T cells in Graves' hyperthyroidism and ophthalmopathy. Researchers amplified the TCR beta CDR3 regions from RNA transcripts. HTBI primers drove first-round RT-PCR of the TCR CDR3. TCRdb used MiXCR to reprocess the multiplex PCR reads, holding one entry per CDR3 protein. The repertoire has hundreds of thousands of distinct CDR3 sequences, roughly a sixth of them found once; the top ten carry around a sixth. Sequencing was done on a sample of blood. The receptors shown here come from a young woman with Graves' hyperthyroidism.

This clonotype was picked up many times. The genes are TRBV10-3 and TRBJ1-1; 8 bases match TRBD1. The V gene's germline CDR1 is ENHRY and CDR2 SYGVKD. Germline trimming cut 10 bases from V and 4 bases from J; bases unmatched to any gene: 8. This CDR3 spans 13 amino acids. The DNA for the CDR3 is TGTGCCACCGCCCAGGGGGCGCGCACTGAAGCTTTCTTT. Translated: CATAQGARTEAFF.

This clonotype was counted a few times. The chain couples TRBV28 to TRBJ1-3, with 10 nucleotides matching TRBD1. CDR1 is MDHEN, CDR2 SYDVKM, per germline. V shed 1 base and J 4 bases; nucleotides not matched to a gene: 4. The CDR3 totals 16 residues. The CDR3 is CASSLSGTGAGNTIYF. The CDR3 nucleotides read TGTGCCAGCAGTTTATCGGGGACAGGGGCCGGAAACACCATATATTTT.

This clonotype was seen at least ten times. The chain links TRBV28 to TRBJ2-1; a possible D gene is TRBD2 (6 bases). With 4 bases removed from V and 10 bases from J, the gap between germline ends came to 17 bases. The CDR3 consists of 14 residues. Germline CDR1 reads MDHEN; CDR2 reads SYDVKM. CDR3 amino acids: CASSSNDGSLEQFF. In DNA, the CDR3 is TGTGCCAGCAGTTCAAACGACGGGAGTCTCGAGCAGTTCTTC.

The chain recombines TRBV5-1 with TRBJ2-7, with TRBD1 matching over 10 bases. Germline V gene data show CDR1 as SGHRS and CDR2 as YFSETQ. V was pared by 0 bases and J by 3 bases, with 9 bases of the junction left unmatched. The CDR3 has 17 amino acids. CDR3 bases: TGCGCCAGCAGCTTGGCAGGGGGACAGGGGTTTATCTACGAGCAGTACTTC. Translated, it gives CASSLAGGQGFIYEQYF. The full variable domain, its missing parts supplied by reference TRBV5-1 and TRBJ2-7, is KAGVTQTPRYLIKTRGQQVTLSCSPISGHRSVSWYQQTPGQGLQFLFEYFSETQRNKGNFPGRFSGRQFSNSRSEMNVSTLELGDSALYLCASSLAGGQGFIYEQYFGPGTRLTVT.

The sample holds many counts of this clonotype. The chain recombines TRBV29-1 with TRBJ2-7, with 7 bases aligning to TRBD1. The CDR3 runs to 13 residues. CDR1 is SQVTM and CDR2 is ANQGSEA in the germline V gene. After removal of 4 bases from V and 4 bases from J, the junction contained 7 bases not matched to a gene. CDR3 coding DNA: TGCAGCGTTGTGGGGGACAGTTCATACGAGCAGTACTTC. It is translated as CSVVGDSSYEQYF.

Many counts were recorded for this clonotype. This chain links TRBV2 with TRBJ2-1; 11 bases match TRBD2. CDR3 length equals 14 residues. The germline V gene encodes CDR1 SNHLY and CDR2 FYNNEI. J lost 8 bases, V lost 5 bases, and 5 bases had no gene match. The CDR3 DNA is TGTGCCAGCAGTATCCTAGCGGGAGGCCATGAGCAGTTCTTC. Residues: CASSILAGGHEQFF.

The table lists this clonotype with many counts. The V and J genes are TRBV2 and TRBJ1-1, with a possible D match to TRBD1 (5 bases). The germline V gene encodes CDR1 SNHLY and CDR2 FYNNEI. The CDR3 has 14 amino acids. V was clipped by 3 bases and J by 5 bases, with 13 bases between them. CDR3 sequence (DNA): TGTGCCAGCAGTGAGGTAGGGGATGGTACTGAAGCTTTCTTT. Its translation: CASSEVGDGTEAFF. Together with reference TRBV2 and TRBJ1-1, the CDR3 gives the full variable domain: EPEVTQTPSHQVTQMGQEVILRCVPISNHLYFYWYRQILGQKVEFLVSFYNNEISEKSEIFDDQFSVERPDGSNFTLKIRSTKLEDSAMYFCASSEVGDGTEAFFGQGTRLTVV.

The CDR3 spells CASGSGTYEQYF. For the CDR3, the DNA is TGTGCCAGCGGCTCCGGAACCTACGAGCAGTACTTC. The chain has TRBV5-5 and TRBJ2-7, with D uncertain. CDR1 SGHKS and CDR2 YYEKEE come from the germline V gene (reference sequence). This CDR3 comprises 12 residues. V was trimmed by 7 bases and J by 2 bases, leaving 10 bases between them. The full variable domain, with the rest looked up from reference TRBV5-5 and TRBJ2-7, is DAGVTQSPTHLIKTRGQQVTLRCSPISGHKSVSWYQQVLGQGPQFIFQYYEKEERGRGNFPDRFSARQFPNYSSELNVNALLLGDSALYLCASGSGTYEQYFGPGTRLTVT.

This clonotype was observed a handful of times. Just one base apart from a much larger clone, this may be a read error. J is TRBJ2-7 and V is TRBV11-2; D is unclear. V lost 3 bases to trimming and J lost 4 bases, with 7 bases between them. Germline lookup yields CDR1 SGHAT and CDR2 FQNNGV. The CDR3 has 12 residues. The CDR3 protein is CASSFVRYEQYF. As DNA, the CDR3 is TGTGCCAGCAGCTTCGTGAGGTACGAGCAGTACTTC.

This clonotype was seen repeatedly, ten times or more. The rearrangement links TRBV6-2 or TRBV6-3 to TRBJ2-1; D call uncertain. The V and J ends lost 7 bases and 0 bases respectively, with 13 bases between them. CDR3 size: 15 residues. The germline CDR1 and CDR2 sequences are MNHEY and SVGEGT. The CDR3 loop is CASTAERSSYNEQFF. Written as DNA, the CDR3 is TGTGCCAGCACCGCCGAGAGGAGCTCCTACAATGAGCAGTTCTTC.

This chain uses TRBV10-1 with TRBJ1-3; TRBD1 matches at 7 bases. There are 17 residues in the CDR3. V was clipped by 7 bases and J by 0 bases; unmatched bases: 12. Looked up from germline, CDR1 is WNHNN and CDR2 is SYGVQD (reference sequence). The chain's CDR3 is CASKSRDSIFSGNTIYF. Written as DNA, the CDR3 is TGCGCCAGCAAGAGCCGGGACAGTATTTTCTCTGGAAACACCATATATTTT.

This clonotype was seen many times. The chain couples TRBV12-5 to TRBJ2-1; TRBD1 or TRBD2 may be the D gene (6 bases each). Germline CDR1 reads LGHNT; CDR2 reads FRNRAP. This CDR3 is 14 amino acids long. Trimming removed 2 bases from V and 7 bases from J, with 12 bases in between. In DNA form, the CDR3 reads TGTGCTAGTGGTTTGTTGGGGGGCCGTAATGAGCAGTTCTTC. It is translated as CASGLLGGRNEQFF. Full variable domain (outside the CDR3, taken from reference TRBV12-5 and TRBJ2-1): DARVTQTPRHKVTEMGQEVTMRCQPILGHNTVFWYRQTMMQGLELLAYFRNRAPLDDSGMPKDRFSAEMPDATLATLKIQPSEPRDSAVYFCASGLLGGRNEQFFGPGTRLTVL.

In its sample, this clonotype was seen many times. V and J are TRBV20-1 and TRBJ2-7; D might be TRBD1 (5 bases). With 7 bases removed from V and 3 bases from J, the gap between germline ends came to 13 bases. This CDR3 region has 12 residues. CDR1 and CDR2 (germline): DFQATT, SNEGSKA (reference sequence). This CDR3 is CSVGASYYEQYF. The CDR3, as DNA: TGCAGTGTAGGGGCCTCCTACTACGAGCAGTACTTC.

This clonotype was counted ten times or more. The chain employs TRBV12-3 or TRBV12-4 and TRBJ1-2; D is possibly TRBD1 (6 bases). Trimming shortened V by 5 bases and J by 2 bases, and 15 bases separated the two germline ends. The CDR3 covers 15 residues. The CDR3 sequence: CASSAGGQRNYGYTF. Written as DNA, the CDR3 is TGTGCCAGCAGTGCAGGAGGACAGAGGAACTATGGCTACACCTTC.

This clonotype has more than one count but fewer than ten. The chain recombines TRBV11-2 with TRBJ2-1; TRBD2 is a possible D gene (6 bases). Trimming removed 1 base from V and 7 bases from J, with 14 bases in between. The CDR3 runs to 15 residues. CDR1 is SGHAT and CDR2 is FQNNGV in the germline V gene. In nucleotides, the CDR3 is TGTGCCAGCAGCTTAGGTGCTAGCGATCGGAATGAGCAGTTCTTC. It specifies CASSLGASDRNEQFF.

In this sample, this clonotype turned up many times. The genes are TRBV6-1 and TRBJ2-2; 7 bases fit TRBD1. Germline V gene data show CDR1 as MNHNS and CDR2 as SASEGT. The V and J ends lost 6 bases and 0 bases, in that order; junction bases with no gene match: 10. The CDR3 is 17 amino acids. CDR3 sequence reads: CASRQTGTATNTGELFF. DNA for the CDR3: TGTGCCAGCAGGCAAACCGGGACAGCCACGAACACCGGGGAGCTGTTTTTT.